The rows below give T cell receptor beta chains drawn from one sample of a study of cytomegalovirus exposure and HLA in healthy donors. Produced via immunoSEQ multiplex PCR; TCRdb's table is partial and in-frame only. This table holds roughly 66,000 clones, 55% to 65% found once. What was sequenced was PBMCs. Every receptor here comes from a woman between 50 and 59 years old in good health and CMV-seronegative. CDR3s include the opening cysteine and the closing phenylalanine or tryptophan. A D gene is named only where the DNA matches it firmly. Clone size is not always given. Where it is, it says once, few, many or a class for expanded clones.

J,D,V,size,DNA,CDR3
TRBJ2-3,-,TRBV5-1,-,TGCGCCAGCAGCTTGGCCTTTCAGGGAAGCACAGATACGCAGTATTTT,CASSLAFQGSTDTQYF
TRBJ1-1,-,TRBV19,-,TGTGCCAGTAGTATAATCGGGGACACTGAAGCTTTCTTT,CASSIIGDTEAFF
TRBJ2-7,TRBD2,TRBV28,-,TGTGCCAGCAGTCGTGGAGGGACTAGCGGATACGAGCAGTACTTC,CASSRGGTSGYEQYF
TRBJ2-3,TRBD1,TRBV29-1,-,TGCAGCGCTAAACAGGGGGCGGCGGATACGCAGTATTTT,CSAKQGAADTQYF
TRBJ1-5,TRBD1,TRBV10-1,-,TGCGCCAGCAGTAAGGACAGGGGCGGTCAGCCCCAGCATTTT,CASSKDRGGQPQHF
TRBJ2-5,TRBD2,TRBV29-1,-,TGCAGCGTTTTCGGGGGGAGAGGAGAGACCCAGTACTTC,CSVFGGRGETQYF
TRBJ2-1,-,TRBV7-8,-,TGTGCCAGCAGCGACGACAGATCGGGGCAGTTCTTC,CASSDDRSGQFF
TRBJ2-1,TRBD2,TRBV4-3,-,TGCGCCAGCAGCCAAGAACTAGCGGGAGGTGGAGAGCAGTTCTTC,CASSQELAGGGEQFF
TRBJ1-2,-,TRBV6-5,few,TGTGCCAGCAGTTACTCCGGGTTGGATTATGGCTACACCTTC,CASSYSGLDYGYTF
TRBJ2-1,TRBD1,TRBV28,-,TGTGCCAGCAGAGGGGGCTACTACAATGAGCAGTTCTTC,CASRGGYYNEQFF
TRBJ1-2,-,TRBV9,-,TGTGCCAGCAGCGTAAGGGCAGGGATCGATGGCTACACCTTC,CASSVRAGIDGYTF
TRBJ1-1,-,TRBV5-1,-,TGCGCCAGCAGCTTCCAGACTGGGAACACTGAAGCTTTCTTT,CASSFQTGNTEAFF
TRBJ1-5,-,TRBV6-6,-,TGTGCCAGCAGTAAGAGGGAAGGCCAGCCCCAGCATTTT,CASSKREGQPQHF
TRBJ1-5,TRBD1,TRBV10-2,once,TGCGCCAGCAAGATACAGGGGGACCAGCCCCAGCATTTT,CASKIQGDQPQHF
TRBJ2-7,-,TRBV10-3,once,TGTGCCATCAGTGAGGGCCCCAGGGTCGGCTACGAGCAGTACTTC,CAISEGPRVGYEQYF
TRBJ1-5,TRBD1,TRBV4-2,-,TGTGCCAGCAGCCAAGAGGGGAAGGGGGCAGGGCAGCCCCAGCATTTT,CASSQEGKGAGQPQHF
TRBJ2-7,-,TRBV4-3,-,TGCGCCAGCAGCCAAGATAGTGAGGGAGGCTCCTCCTACGAGCAGTACTTC,CASSQDSEGGSSYEQYF